A selection of T cell receptor beta chains follows, all from one sample in a study of CD8 T cells in ankylosing spondylitis. TCRdb redid the calling of the 5' RACE reads with MiXCR, one entry per CDR3 protein. Of around 140,000 distinct CDR3 sequences in the sample, roughly an eighth were seen once. Sequencing was carried out using blood, either unsorted or a sorted T cell fraction (not recorded which). These receptors were obtained from a female donor with ankylosing spondylitis or in good health (not recorded which). Both conserved end residues are part of each CDR3. Fields, in order: V gene, clone size, D gene, CDR3 length, J gene, CDR3 protein, CDR3 DNA. D genes are given only for firm matches. A row's size may be missing; if present it is once, few, many or a size class.

>TRBV7-3|many|.|13|TRBJ1-1
CASSSTVYTEAFF
TGTGCCAGCAGCTCCACGGTTTACACTGAAGCTTTCTTT
>TRBV3-1|many|TRBD2|16|TRBJ2-7
CASSQGSAGFTYEQYF
TGTGCCAGCAGCCAAGGTTCAGCGGGGTTTACCTACGAGCAGTACTTC
>TRBV27|many|.|14|TRBJ2-2
CASTRQGDTGELFF
TGTGCCAGCACCAGGCAGGGCGACACCGGGGAGCTGTTTTTT
>TRBV29-1|few|TRBD1|15|TRBJ2-7
CSVDISGQGAGEQYF
TGCAGCGTTGACATCTCGGGACAGGGGGCGGGGGAGCAGTACTTC
>TRBV7-9|many|.|15|TRBJ2-2
CASSLAGQTHGELFF
TGTGCCAGCAGCTTAGCGGGGCAGACCCACGGGGAGCTGTTTTTT
>TRBV29-1|many|.|15|TRBJ2-7
CSVAYPGLVTYEQYF
TGCAGCGTTGCCTACCCTGGGTTAGTAACCTACGAGCAGTACTTC
>TRBV20-1|many|TRBD1|16|TRBJ2-3
CSAGSPPGQGPDTQYF
TGCAGTGCGGGGTCCCCCCCGGGACAGGGGCCAGATACGCAGTATTTT
>TRBV5-1|many|.|14|TRBJ1-4
CASSPGQTREKLFF
TGCGCCAGCAGCCCCGGACAGACTCGTGAAAAACTGTTTTTT
>TRBV5-6|many|TRBD2|14|TRBJ2-7
CASSLRGVLYEQYF
TGTGCCAGCAGCTTGCGGGGGGTTCTCTACGAGCAGTACTTC
>TRBV24-1|many|TRBD1|16|TRBJ2-7
CATSDLRGQGAHEQYF
TGTGCCACCAGTGATTTGCGGGGACAGGGGGCCCACGAGCAGTACTTC
>TRBV2|many|.|13|TRBJ1-6
CASSPGPNSPLHF
TGTGCCAGCAGTCCGGGACCGAATTCACCCCTCCACTTT
>TRBV28|many|.|11|TRBJ2-7
CASLQDYEQYF
TGTGCCAGCCTACAGGACTACGAGCAGTACTTC
>TRBV14|many|.|13|TRBJ2-3
CASSSWRTDTQYF
TGTGCCAGCAGCTCTTGGAGGACGGATACGCAGTATTTT
>TRBV5-1|many|TRBD2|16|TRBJ2-5
CASSLRASGGVETQYF
TGCGCCAGCAGCTTGAGGGCTAGCGGAGGGGTGGAGACCCAGTACTTC
>TRBV9|once|.|16|TRBJ2-6
CASSYRRYSGANVPTF
TGTGCCAGCAGCTATCGACGGTACTCTGGGGCCAACGTCCCGACTTTC
>TRBV9|many|TRBD1|15|TRBJ1-1
CASSTRTGAGAEAFF
TGTGCCAGCAGCACCCGGACAGGGGCCGGTGCTGAAGCTTTCTTT
>TRBV19|.|.|13|TRBJ2-5
CASSRGLQETQYF
TGTGCCAGTAGCCGGGGCTTGCAAGAGACCCAGTACTTC
>TRBV12-3/TRBV12-4|few|.|19|TRBJ2-2
CASSLASAFVFANTGELFF
TGTGCCAGCAGTTTAGCCTCCGCGTTCGTGTTCGCGAACACCGGGGAGCTGTTTTTT
>TRBV7-9|many|.|14|TRBJ1-1
CASSLTSGYTEAFF
TGTGCCAGCAGCTTAACCTCGGGCTACACTGAAGCTTTCTTT
>TRBV20-1|many|.|15|TRBJ1-5
CSAITSGTASRAQHF
TGCAGTGCTATTACCTCTGGGACCGCGTCGCGGGCCCAGCATTTT
>TRBV5-1|few|TRBD1|16|TRBJ1-5
CASSLGAGGGNQPQHF
TGCGCCAGCAGCTTGGGTGCAGGGGGGGGCAATCAGCCCCAGCATTTT
>TRBV12-3/TRBV12-4|many|.|14|TRBJ2-7
CASTREGRSYEQYF
TGTGCCAGCACCCGGGAAGGGCGAAGCTACGAGCAGTACTTC
>TRBV29-1|many|.|15|TRBJ2-2
CSVEAPDSITGELFF
TGCAGCGTTGAAGCCCCGGACTCGATCACCGGGGAGCTGTTTTTT
>TRBV11-2|many|.|16|TRBJ1-1
CASSPFKGQMNTEAFF
TGTGCCAGCAGCCCATTTAAGGGACAAATGAACACTGAAGCTTTCTTT
>TRBV6-1|many|.|15|TRBJ2-3
CASSAGGQRTDTQYF
TGTGCCAGCAGTGCCGGGGGACAGCGCACAGATACGCAGTATTTT
>TRBV20-1|many|.|13|TRBJ2-7
CSASQGRSYEQYF
TGCAGTGCTAGTCAGGGGCGCTCCTACGAGCAGTACTTC
>TRBV19|.|.|13|TRBJ2-7
CASSMGRYYEQYF
TGTGCCAGTAGTATGGGGCGTTACTACGAGCAGTACTTC
>TRBV6-1|many|TRBD2|15|TRBJ2-3
CASSNLGGGVDTQYF
TGTGCCAGCAGCAACCTAGGCGGGGGGGTGGATACGCAGTATTTT
>TRBV12-3/TRBV12-4|many|.|13|TRBJ1-3
CASSFWGGDTIYF
TGTGCCAGCAGTTTCTGGGGTGGAGACACCATATATTTT
>TRBV10-2|few|.|12|TRBJ2-3
CASAPYKDTQYF
TGCGCCAGCGCACCTTATAAAGATACGCAGTATTTT
>TRBV27|many|.|15|TRBJ2-6
CASSFGRAGANVLTF
TGTGCCAGCAGTTTTGGCAGGGCTGGGGCCAACGTCCTGACTTTC
>TRBV5-1|many|TRBD2|15|TRBJ2-1
CASSLLLGATGGQFF
TGCGCCAGCAGCTTGCTGTTGGGCGCTACGGGGGGGCAGTTCTTC
>TRBV29-1|.|.|9|TRBJ1-1
CSLGGSAFF
TGCAGTCTGGGGGGGAGTGCTTTCTTT
>TRBV27|many|.|15|TRBJ2-7
CASSLARDSSYEQYF
TGTGCCAGCAGTTTAGCCCGGGACTCATCCTACGAGCAGTACTTC
>TRBV12-3/TRBV12-4|many|.|14|TRBJ2-1
CASSRGGGAGEQFF
TGTGCCAGCAGTAGAGGTGGAGGAGCAGGTGAGCAGTTCTTC
>TRBV5-1|.|TRBD1|14|TRBJ2-3
CASSPQDRGDTQYF
TGCGCCAGCAGCCCACAGGACAGGGGAGATACGCAGTATTTT
>TRBV5-1|many|.|14|TRBJ1-6
CASSAPGYNSPLHF
TGCGCCAGCAGCGCGCCGGGCTATAATTCACCCCTCCACTTT
>TRBV7-2|.|.|11|TRBJ1-2
CASSSFYGYTF
TGTGCCAGCAGCTCTTTTTATGGCTACACCTTC
>TRBV18|many|TRBD1|18|TRBJ1-5
CASSPPGQAKMGNQPQHF
TGTGCCAGCTCACCACCGGGACAGGCCAAGATGGGCAATCAGCCCCAGCATTTT
>TRBV7-8|.|TRBD2|15|TRBJ2-3
CASSWSGGAADTQYF
TGTGCCAGCAGCTGGAGCGGGGGGGCGGCAGATACGCAGTATTTT
>TRBV20-1|many|.|11|TRBJ1-2
CSAERNYGYTF
TGCAGTGCTGAACGGAACTATGGCTACACCTTC
>TRBV12-3/TRBV12-4|many|.|12|TRBJ1-5
CASDDGDQPQHF
TGTGCCAGCGATGATGGGGATCAGCCCCAGCATTTT
>TRBV7-9|many|.|14|TRBJ2-3
CASSYWAGTDTQYF
TGTGCCAGCAGCTATTGGGCGGGCACAGATACGCAGTATTTT